This T cell receptor (beta chain) emerged from a study of blood T cell repertoires in COVID-19. On the study more broadly: Samples representing acute and convalescent COVID-19 were sourced from the United States, Italy and Spain.

The protocol was immunoSEQ multiplex PCR, while the TCRdb copy is restricted to in-frame clones and leaves out a portion. The table lists around 82,000 clones, roughly 85% of them singletons. The Seattle patients joined while their infection was active and were tracked longitudinally afterward. V lost 4 bases and J 2 bases, leaving 8 bases between the germline ends. Germline V lookup: CDR1 SQVTM, CDR2 ANQGSEA. The CDR3 runs to 12 residues. This clonotype originated in a man aged 45-60 years with COVID-19, enrolled during active disease. The sequencing input was peripheral blood. The chain employs TRBV29-1 and TRBJ2-5, with D perhaps TRBD1 (6 bases). The CDR3, as DNA: TGCAGCGTTGTACAGGGTCAAGAGACCCAGTACTTC. This encodes CSVVQGQETQYF.